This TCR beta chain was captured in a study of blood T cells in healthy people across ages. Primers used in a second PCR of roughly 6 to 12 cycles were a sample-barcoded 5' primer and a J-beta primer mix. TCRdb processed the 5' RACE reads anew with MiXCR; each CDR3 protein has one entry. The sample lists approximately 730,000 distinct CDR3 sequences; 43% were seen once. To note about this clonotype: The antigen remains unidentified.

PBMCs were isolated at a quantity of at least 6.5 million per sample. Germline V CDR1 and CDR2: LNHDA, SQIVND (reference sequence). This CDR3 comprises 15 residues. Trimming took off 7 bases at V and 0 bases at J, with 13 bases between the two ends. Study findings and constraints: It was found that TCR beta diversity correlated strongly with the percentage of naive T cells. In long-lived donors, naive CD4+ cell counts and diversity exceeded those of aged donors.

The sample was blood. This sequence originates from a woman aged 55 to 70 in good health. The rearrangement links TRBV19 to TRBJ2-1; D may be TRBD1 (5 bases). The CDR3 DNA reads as TGTGCCAGTACTGTGACAGATAGCTCCTACAATGAGCAGTTCTTC. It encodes CASTVTDSSYNEQFF.